This T cell receptor (beta chain) was sequenced for a study of T-cell reconstitution after alpha-beta-depleted transplantation in children (dated by TCRdb to the mid-2010s). Describing the broader study: Using TCR repertoire profiling, the study followed T-cell immune reconstitution in a quantitative way in children after TCRalphabeta/CD19-depleted allogeneic hematopoietic cell transplantation.

As to this clonotype: It lacks a known antigen. Base qualities are missing; no much larger clone stands one base away.

Library creation used PCR. This sample was sequenced with an Illumina HiSeq 2500. Molecular barcoding was employed in the preparation of TCR libraries, with unique molecular identifiers being used to normalize TCRbeta repertoire quantification. TCRdb's own reprocessing of the public reads used fastp at Q25 and MiXCR and kept productive beta chains. Merged by CDR3 protein, the rows form single entries marked with the most common genes and DNA. For this sample the table gives some 590,000 distinct CDR3 sequences, of which about 10% were detected only once. The biggest ten clones account for approximately 4.1% of the sample. Here V drops 3 bases and J drops 7 bases, and the junction holds 5 bases not matched to any gene. From cysteine to phenylalanine, the CDR3 is 14 amino acids long. CDR3 DNA only is kept here, 42 bases in frame from base 1. CDR1 is given as GTSNPN and CDR2 as SVGIG, both from the germline V gene (reference sequence).

The V gene is TRBV30 and the J gene is TRBJ2-1; TRBD2 fits 11 bases in the junction. This specimen was PBMCs from the stem cell graft donor, taken from the stem cell graft. This sequence was found in a human donor who donated a stem cell graft to a child with acute myeloid leukemia. The DNA is as follows: TGTGCCTGGAGCACTGCTAGCGGGGGGAATGAGCAGTTCTTC. Its protein product is CAWSTASGGNEQFF.